This entry describes one T cell receptor (beta chain). Its binding antigen is unknown. No per-base quality is available; no much larger clone lies one base away. This entry is derived from a study of blood T cell repertoires in COVID-19 (dated by TCRdb to about 2020). With regard to the full study: Collaborator samples came from the United States, Italy and Spain and covered acute and convalescent phases of COVID-19. The prospective study material was composed of cDNA or gDNA derived from T cells, B-cell-depleted T cells, or PBMCs. Deeply sampled blood TCRbeta repertoires from subjects exposed to, actively infected with, or recovered from COVID-19 were included in the dataset. The repertoires were made available in a free public database intended to serve as a resource for research on the immune response to SARS-CoV-2. Samples were obtained from the ongoing ImmuneRACE study (first 160 participants) and from some 1,300 subjects provided by 6 global collaborators. A de-identified subject ID, COVID-19 status, age in years and sex were almost always included in the sample metadata. Where available, HLA class I and class II types were obtained from metadata supplied by the sample provider rather than from assay-based typing.

Based on the germline V gene, the CDR1 and CDR2 sequences are SNHLY and FYNNEI. Including cysteine and phenylalanine, the CDR3 has 15 amino acids. Of all the DNA, just the CDR3 is kept, 45 bases in frame from base 1. Clipping removes 1 base from V and 6 bases from J, with 7 as the unmatched junction base count. Enrolling through a virtual design, the prospective study's participants ranged in age from roughly 18 to 95 years and lived across roughly 23 United States geographic areas. In the prospective study, cohorts were assigned on the basis of participant-reported clinical history obtained from a screening survey and a study questionnaire. Each participant in the prospective study had whole blood, serum and a nasopharyngeal or oropharyngeal swab collected by mobile phlebotomists. Additional blood draws and questionnaires over an approximately two-month period could optionally be provided by prospective study participants. Before DNA extraction, prospective study blood samples were shipped either frozen or at room temperature.

General findings and caveats noted by the study authors: The amount of clinical and demographic metadata varied by source and participant and was provided uncurated.

TCRbeta CDR3 regions were amplified from genomic DNA by means of the immunoSEQ Assay, a bias-controlled multiplex PCR. As for the authors' bioinformatics: The number of nucleated cells in each sample was estimated from the amplification of reference gene primers within the assay. To quantify the absolute abundance of each unique TCRbeta CDR3 rearrangement, sequence reads were collapsed and filtered. Productive Simpson clonality was computed per sample as the square root of Simpson's diversity index over productive rearrangements. In TCRdb, the immuneACCESS table is reduced to in-frame sequences with V and J assigned. These tables do not hold every clone; where another copy was compared, an unresolved V gene accounts for under half, and the others remain unexplained. The DNA gave D and trimming, while V, J and clone size come from that table. Recorded for this sample are around 220,000 clones; roughly 87% of them occurred a single time. Under 6.5% of the sample rests with the top ten.

This sequence uses TRBV2 and TRBJ2-7; 9 central bases correspond to TRBD1. The sequence derives from a young woman with acute COVID-19. The specimen was PBMCs or T cells enriched from blood (not recorded which). In nucleotides, the sequence is TGTGCCAGCAGTGAAGACTTCGGGACAGGGCTCGAGCAGTACTTC. Translated, it gives CASSEDFGTGLEQYF.